This T cell receptor beta chain appears in the sequencing data of a study of cytomegalovirus exposure and HLA in healthy donors. Study outcomes and limitations: As was reported, the classifier diagnosed cytomegalovirus status with high specificity and sensitivity. Presence/absence results assume similar sequencing depth per donor, which may not hold.

CDR1 and CDR2 (germline): LNHDA, SQIVND (reference sequence). The CDR3 runs 13 residues. Between the trimmed V and J ends, which lost 4 bases and 0 bases, there was a span of 7 bases. PCR employed 60 Vbeta and 13 Jbeta primers. TCRdb's copy holds only in-frame clones and misses some; the assay was immunoSEQ multiplex PCR. The sample records roughly 150,000 clones, 76% being singletons. Notes on this clone: Its antigen is unidentified.

J is TRBJ2-7 and V is TRBV19; D possibly corresponds to TRBD1 (6 bases). This receptor was identified in a male donor in good health and CMV-seronegative. Sequenced input: PBMCs. The CDR3 loop reads CASSKQGSYEQYF. The DNA of the CDR3 is TGTGCCAGTAGTAAACAGGGCTCCTACGAGCAGTACTTC.